The T cell receptor (beta chain) described here comes from a study of PD-1 blockade in classical Hodgkin lymphoma. Study as a whole: Every 2 weeks, patients had 3 mg/kg nivolumab intravenously.

The germline V gene has CDR1 SGHRS and CDR2 YFSETQ. Trimming removed 4 bases from V and 7 bases from J, with 18 bases in between. The length of the CDR3 is 15 residues. In regard to this clone: Antigen unknown.

Study-wide findings and caveats: Reports described newly diagnosed patients as having lower baseline TCR diversity than healthy donors.

Each patient relapsed following autologous stem cell transplantation, and prior brentuximab vedotin exposure differed. Clones were sequenced by immunoSEQ multiplex PCR, and TCRdb holds only the in-frame ones, with some missing. The sample holds tens of thousands of clones, approximately 90% seen once. The chain is built from TRBV5-1 and TRBJ2-1; D not resolved. The receptor comes from a human donor with classical Hodgkin lymphoma. This specimen was peripheral blood mononuclear cells (PBMCs), taken before the second cycle of nivolumab. This CDR3 reads CASSPGVPVGNEQFF. The CDR3 DNA is TGCGCCAGCAGCCCTGGGGTCCCCGTGGGGAATGAGCAGTTCTTC.